What follows describes a single T cell receptor (beta chain). The antigen is not known. The data stem from a study of T cells in Graves' hyperthyroidism and ophthalmopathy. Study outcomes and limitations: Most expanded thyroid clonotypes above 0.001 also appeared in blood. The model foresaw ophthalmopathy a median around seven months prior to onset.

Thyroid ultrasound, orbital computed tomography, clinical symptoms, and serum thyroxine and TRAb underpinned diagnoses. Extraction of PBMCs used roughly 9.4 ml of fresh peripheral blood. The CDR3 contains 13 residues. The V gene's germline CDR1 is MNHNS and CDR2 SASEGT. Trimming removed 0 bases from V and 11 bases from J, with 13 bases in between. From RNA transcripts, TCR beta CDR3 regions were amplified. The TCR CDR3 was amplified in a first-round RT-PCR using the HTBI primer set. TCRdb called the multiplex PCR reads again in MiXCR, with one record for every CDR3 protein. The table records 500,000 or so distinct CDR3 sequences, under 20% of them present only once.

This sequence joins TRBV6-1 and TRBJ1-1; no definite D call. The receptor was derived from a woman aged 18-29 years with Graves' ophthalmopathy. Sample: blood. Here the CDR3 reads CASSEATSLEAFF. The CDR3 DNA reads TGTGCCAGCAGTGAAGCGACCTCCTTGGAGGCTTTCTTT.